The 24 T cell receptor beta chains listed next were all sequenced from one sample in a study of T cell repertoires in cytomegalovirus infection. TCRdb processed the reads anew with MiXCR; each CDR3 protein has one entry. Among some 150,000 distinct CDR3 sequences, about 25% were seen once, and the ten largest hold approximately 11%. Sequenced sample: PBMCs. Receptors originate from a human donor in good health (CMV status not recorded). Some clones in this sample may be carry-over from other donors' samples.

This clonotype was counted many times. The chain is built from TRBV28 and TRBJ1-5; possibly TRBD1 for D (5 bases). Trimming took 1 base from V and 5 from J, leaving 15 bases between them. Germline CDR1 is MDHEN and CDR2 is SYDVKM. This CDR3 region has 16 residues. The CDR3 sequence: CASSLSAPGGDQPQHF. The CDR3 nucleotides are TGTGCCAGCAGTTTATCAGCACCTGGGGGGGATCAGCCCCAGCATTTT.

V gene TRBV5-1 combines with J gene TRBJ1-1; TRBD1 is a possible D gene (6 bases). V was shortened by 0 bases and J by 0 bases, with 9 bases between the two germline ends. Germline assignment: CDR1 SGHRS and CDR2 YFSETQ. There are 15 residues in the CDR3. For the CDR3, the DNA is TGCGCCAGCAGCTTGGAAGAGGGGGTGAACACTGAAGCTTTCTTT. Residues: CASSLEEGVNTEAFF.

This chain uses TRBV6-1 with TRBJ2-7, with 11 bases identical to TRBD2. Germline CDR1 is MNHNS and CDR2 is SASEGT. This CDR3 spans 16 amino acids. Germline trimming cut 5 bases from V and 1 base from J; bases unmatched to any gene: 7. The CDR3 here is CASSRSTSGISYEQYF. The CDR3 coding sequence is TGTGCCAGCAGTCGCTCGACTAGCGGGATTTCCTACGAGCAGTACTTC.

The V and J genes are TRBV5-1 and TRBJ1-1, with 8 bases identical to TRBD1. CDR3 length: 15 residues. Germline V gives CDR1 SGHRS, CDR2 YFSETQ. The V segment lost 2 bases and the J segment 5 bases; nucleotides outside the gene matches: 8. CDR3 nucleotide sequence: TGCGCCAGCAGCTTCGGCGGGACAGGAAAGACTGAAGCTTTCTTT. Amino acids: CASSFGGTGKTEAFF.

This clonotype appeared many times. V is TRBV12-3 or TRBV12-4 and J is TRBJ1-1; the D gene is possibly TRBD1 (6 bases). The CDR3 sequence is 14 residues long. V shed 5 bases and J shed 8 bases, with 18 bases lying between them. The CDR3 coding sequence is TGTGCCAGCAGTCCACAGGGAGACGCCTTAGAAGCTTTCTTT. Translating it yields CASSPQGDALEAFF.

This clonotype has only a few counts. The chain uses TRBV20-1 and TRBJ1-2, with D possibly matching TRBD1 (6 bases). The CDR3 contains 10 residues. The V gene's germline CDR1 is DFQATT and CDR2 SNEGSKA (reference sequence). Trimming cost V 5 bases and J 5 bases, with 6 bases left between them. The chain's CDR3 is CSAQGYGYTF. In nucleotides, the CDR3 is TGCAGTGCTCAGGGGTATGGCTACACCTTC.

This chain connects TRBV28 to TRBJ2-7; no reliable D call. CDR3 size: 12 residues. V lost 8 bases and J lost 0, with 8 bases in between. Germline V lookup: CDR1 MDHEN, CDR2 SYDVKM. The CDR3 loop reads CASGVSSYEQYF. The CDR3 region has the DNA TGTGCCAGCGGGGTGAGCTCCTACGAGCAGTACTTC.

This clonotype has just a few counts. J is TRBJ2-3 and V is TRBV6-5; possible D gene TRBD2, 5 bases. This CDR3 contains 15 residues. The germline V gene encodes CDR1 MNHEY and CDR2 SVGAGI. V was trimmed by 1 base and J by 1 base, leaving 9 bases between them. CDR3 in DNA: TGTGCCAGCAGTTACTTCGGGGTTGGCACAGATACGCAGTATTTT. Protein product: CASSYFGVGTDTQYF.

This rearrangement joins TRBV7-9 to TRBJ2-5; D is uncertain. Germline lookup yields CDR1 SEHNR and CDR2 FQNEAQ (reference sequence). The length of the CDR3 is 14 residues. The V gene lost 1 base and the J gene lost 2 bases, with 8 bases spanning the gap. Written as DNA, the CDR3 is TGTGCCAGCAGCTTAGAGTTGGCTCAAGAGACCCAGTACTTC. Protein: CASSLELAQETQYF.

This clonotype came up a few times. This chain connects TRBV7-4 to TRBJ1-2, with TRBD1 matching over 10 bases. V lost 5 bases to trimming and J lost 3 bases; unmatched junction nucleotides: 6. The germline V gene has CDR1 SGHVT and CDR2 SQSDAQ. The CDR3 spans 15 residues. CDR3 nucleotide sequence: TGTGCCAGCAGCCACATAGGACAGGGGGACTATGGCTACACCTTC. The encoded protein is CASSHIGQGDYGYTF.

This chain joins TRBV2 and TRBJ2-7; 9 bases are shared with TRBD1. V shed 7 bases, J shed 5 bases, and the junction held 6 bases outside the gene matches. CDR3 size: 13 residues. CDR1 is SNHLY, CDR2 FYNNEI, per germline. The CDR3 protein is CASKQGAQHEQYF. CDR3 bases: TGTGCCAGCAAACAGGGGGCGCAGCACGAGCAGTACTTC.

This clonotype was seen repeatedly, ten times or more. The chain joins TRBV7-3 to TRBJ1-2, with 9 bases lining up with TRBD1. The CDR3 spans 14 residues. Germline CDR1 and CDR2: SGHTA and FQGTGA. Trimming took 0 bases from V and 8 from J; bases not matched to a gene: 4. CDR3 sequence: CASSLTRTGDGYTF. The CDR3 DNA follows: TGTGCCAGCAGCTTAACGAGGACAGGGGACGGCTACACCTTC.

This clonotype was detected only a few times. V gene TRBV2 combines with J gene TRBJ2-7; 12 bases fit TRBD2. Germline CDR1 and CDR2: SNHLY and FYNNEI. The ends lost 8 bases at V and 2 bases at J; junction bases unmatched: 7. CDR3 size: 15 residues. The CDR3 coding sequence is TGTGCCAGCGGCCGAGGACTAGCGGGGACCTACGAGCAGTACTTC. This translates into CASGRGLAGTYEQYF.

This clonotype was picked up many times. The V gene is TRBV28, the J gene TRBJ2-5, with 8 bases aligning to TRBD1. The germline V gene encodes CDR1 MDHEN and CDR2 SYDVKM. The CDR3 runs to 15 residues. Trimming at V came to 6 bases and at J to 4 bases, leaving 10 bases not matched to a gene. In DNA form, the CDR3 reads TGTGCCAGCAGCCTATTGGACAGGGAAGGAGAGACCCAGTACTTC. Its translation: CASSLLDREGETQYF. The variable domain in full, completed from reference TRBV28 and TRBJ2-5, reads DVKVTQSSRYLVKRTGEKVFLECVQDMDHENMFWYRQDPGLGLRLIYFSYDVKMKEKGDIPEGYSVSREKKERFSLILESASTNQTSMYLCASSLLDREGETQYFGPGTRLLVL.

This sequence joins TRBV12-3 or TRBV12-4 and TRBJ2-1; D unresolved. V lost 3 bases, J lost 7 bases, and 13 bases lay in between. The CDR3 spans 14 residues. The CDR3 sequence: CASSFTSVSNEQFF. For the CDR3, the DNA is TGTGCCAGCAGTTTTACCTCCGTCAGTAATGAGCAGTTCTTC.

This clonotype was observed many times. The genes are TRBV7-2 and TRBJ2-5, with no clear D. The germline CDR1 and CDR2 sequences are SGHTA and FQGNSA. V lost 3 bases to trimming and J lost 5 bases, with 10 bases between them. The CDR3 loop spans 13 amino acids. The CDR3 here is CASSFGYGETQYF. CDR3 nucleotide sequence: TGTGCCAGCAGCTTTGGTTACGGGGAGACCCAGTACTTC.

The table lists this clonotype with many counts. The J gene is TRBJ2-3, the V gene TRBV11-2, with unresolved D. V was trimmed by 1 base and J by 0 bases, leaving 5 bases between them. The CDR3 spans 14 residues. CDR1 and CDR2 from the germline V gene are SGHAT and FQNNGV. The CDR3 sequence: CASSLVGSTDTQYF. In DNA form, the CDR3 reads TGTGCCAGCAGCTTAGTGGGCAGCACAGATACGCAGTATTTT.

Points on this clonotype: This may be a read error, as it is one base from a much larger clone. The CDR3 DNA sequence: TGTGCCAGCAGCCTTATTGGCACTAGCGGTTCCAGGAGCTCCTACGAGCAGTACTTC. Protein: CASSLIGTSGSRSSYEQYF. The V call is TRBV7-4, the J call TRBJ2-7; 8 nucleotides agree with TRBD2. V dropped 5 bases and J dropped 0; count of bases not matched to a gene: 18. This CDR3 spans 19 amino acids. Germline CDR1 and CDR2: SGHVT and SQSDAQ.

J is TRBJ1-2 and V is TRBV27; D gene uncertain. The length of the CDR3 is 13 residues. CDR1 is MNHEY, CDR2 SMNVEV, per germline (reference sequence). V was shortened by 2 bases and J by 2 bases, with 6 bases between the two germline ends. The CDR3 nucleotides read TGTGCCAGCAGTTTAGGCAGGAACTATGGCTACACCTTC. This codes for CASSLGRNYGYTF.

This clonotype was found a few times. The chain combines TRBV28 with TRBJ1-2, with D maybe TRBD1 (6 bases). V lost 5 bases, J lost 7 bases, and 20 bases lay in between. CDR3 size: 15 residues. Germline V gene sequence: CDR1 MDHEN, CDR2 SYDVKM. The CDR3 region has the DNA TGTGCCAGCAGTCCGACCGATAACAGGGTACGTGGCTACACCTTC. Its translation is CASSPTDNRVRGYTF.

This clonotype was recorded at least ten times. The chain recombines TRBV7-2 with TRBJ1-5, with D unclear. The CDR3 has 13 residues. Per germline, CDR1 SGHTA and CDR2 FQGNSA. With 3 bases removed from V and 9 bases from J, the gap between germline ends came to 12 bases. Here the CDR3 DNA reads TGTGCCAGCAGCTTTTTATTCGAGACGCCCCAGCATTTT. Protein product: CASSFLFETPQHF.

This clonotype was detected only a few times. The CDR3 sequence is CASSADRGAYEQYF. CDR3 coding DNA: TGTGCCAGCAGCGCTGACAGGGGTGCCTACGAGCAGTACTTC. The chain recombines TRBV12-3 or TRBV12-4 with TRBJ2-7; 8 bases map to TRBD1. The V segment lost 6 bases and the J segment 2 bases; nucleotides outside the gene matches: 6. The CDR3 runs to 14 residues.

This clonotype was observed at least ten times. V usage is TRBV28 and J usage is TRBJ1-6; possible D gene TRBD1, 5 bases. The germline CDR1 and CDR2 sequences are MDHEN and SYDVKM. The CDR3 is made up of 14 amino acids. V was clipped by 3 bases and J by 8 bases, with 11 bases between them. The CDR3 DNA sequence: TGTGCCAGCAGTTTGGTGCAGGGCGATTCACCCCTCCACTTT. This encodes CASSLVQGDSPLHF. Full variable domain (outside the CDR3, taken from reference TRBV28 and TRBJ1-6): DVKVTQSSRYLVKRTGEKVFLECVQDMDHENMFWYRQDPGLGLRLIYFSYDVKMKEKGDIPEGYSVSREKKERFSLILESASTNQTSMYLCASSLVQGDSPLHFGNGTRLTVT.

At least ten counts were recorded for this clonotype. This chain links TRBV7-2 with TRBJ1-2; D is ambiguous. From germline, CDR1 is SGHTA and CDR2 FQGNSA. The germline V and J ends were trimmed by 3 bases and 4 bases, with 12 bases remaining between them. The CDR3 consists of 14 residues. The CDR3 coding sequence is TGTGCCAGCAGCTTGAATGCTAACAGCTATGGCTACACCTTC. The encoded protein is CASSLNANSYGYTF.